Presented here are 15 T cell receptor beta chains from one specimen sequenced in a study of vaccination and CD4 T cells after COVID-19. Their antigens are not known. Treatment reported: roughly 11-day PBMC culture with coronavirus spike peptide pools or control peptides (ViraFEST assay). Prior to the COVID-19 pandemic (2011-2018), the unexposed donor's CD4+ T cells were collected. Sequencing of DNA taken from cultured CD4+ T cells relied on the Oncomine TCR Beta short-read assay. The authors extracted genomic DNA from cultured CD4+ T cells. TCRdb independently ran MiXCR on the PCR reads; one entry per CDR3 protein. This table has about 11,000 distinct CDR3 sequences, around 30% appearing once. Sequencing was done on a sample of CD4+ T cells from blood, cultured in vitro. The receptors originated from a human donor in good health.

This clonotype has only a few counts. The rearrangement links TRBV20-1 to TRBJ2-7; 14 bases fit TRBD2. Germline lookup yields CDR1 DFQATT and CDR2 SNEGSKA (reference sequence). Trimming cost V 7 bases and J 6 bases; bases outside gene matches: 5. The CDR3 extends over 13 amino acids. The CDR3 DNA sequence: TGCAGTGTCCCGGGACTAGCGGGAGTCGAGCAGTACTTC. Translation gives CSVPGLAGVEQYF.

V is TRBV20-1 and J is TRBJ1-5, with a tentative D call TRBD1 (5 bases). V dropped 5 bases and J dropped 3 bases, with 14 bases sitting between them. The CDR3 has 14 amino acids. In germline, CDR1 is DFQATT, CDR2 SNEGSKA (reference sequence). CDR3 coding DNA: TGCAGTGCTTTAACAGGAGCCGTCAATCAGCCCCAGCATTTT. Protein: CSALTGAVNQPQHF.

The V and J genes are TRBV6-5 and TRBJ1-2; 9 nucleotides agree with TRBD1. Germline V CDR1 and CDR2: MNHEY, SVGAGI. The CDR3 has 15 amino acids. V lost 2 bases and J lost 6; bases outside the gene matches: 7. The CDR3 loop is CASSYGGTGYNGYTF. The CDR3 DNA reads as TGTGCCAGCAGTTACGGCGGGACAGGGTATAATGGCTACACCTTC.

This clonotype was seen a few times. The chain couples TRBV7-2 to TRBJ2-5; 11 positions agree with TRBD2. The J segment lost 7 bases and the V segment lost 4 bases, leaving 11 bases of the junction unmatched. CDR1 is SGHTA and CDR2 is FQGNSA in the germline V gene. CDR3 size: 16 residues. The CDR3 DNA sequence: TGTGCCAGCAGCTCCCCGGGACTAGCGGCGTTAGGGACCCAGTACTTC. Residues: CASSSPGLAALGTQYF.

This clonotype was seen a handful of times. This CDR3 is CSGVAGPGVETQYF. CDR3 sequence (DNA): TGCAGTGGGGTAGCGGGTCCGGGAGTAGAGACCCAGTACTTC. This rearrangement joins TRBV20-1 to TRBJ2-5; 7 bases are shared with TRBD2. Germline V gene data show CDR1 as DFQATT and CDR2 as SNEGSKA (reference sequence). This CDR3 contains 14 residues. The ends lost 7 bases at V and 4 bases at J; junction bases unmatched: 12.

J is TRBJ2-6 and V is TRBV2; D is uncertain. CDR3 length: 15 residues. The V end lost 8 bases, the J end lost 5 bases, and 16 bases lay between the germline ends. Germline V CDR1 and CDR2: SNHLY, FYNNEI. The CDR3 loop reads CASSSEGSWANVLTF. CDR3 DNA: TGTGCCAGCTCCTCTGAAGGGTCCTGGGCCAACGTCCTGACTTTC.

The chain links TRBV7-2 to TRBJ1-4; perhaps TRBD1 as D (5 bases). The V end lost 5 bases, the J end lost 14 bases, and 18 bases lay between the germline ends. The CDR3 is 13 residues long. CDR1 and CDR2 (germline): SGHTA, FQGNSA. CDR3 coding DNA: TGTGCCAGCAGCGCAGGGCGGCCGGGAGGGCTGTTTTTT. Its translation: CASSAGRPGGLFF.

The rearrangement links TRBV19 to TRBJ2-6; TRBD2 might be the D (5 bases). The germline gives CDR1 LNHDA, CDR2 SQIVND (reference sequence). The CDR3 contains 15 residues. The V end was cut by 4 bases, the J end by 1 base, with 8 bases between. CDR3 in amino acids: CASSTLGSGANVLTF. The CDR3 bases are TGTGCCAGTAGTACACTAGGGTCTGGGGCCAACGTCCTGACTTTC.

J is TRBJ2-7 and V is TRBV20-1; 7 nucleotides match TRBD2. Trimming cost V 6 bases and J 0 bases; bases outside gene matches: 8. The CDR3 is 14 residues long. Germline lookup yields CDR1 DFQATT and CDR2 SNEGSKA (reference sequence). CDR3 sequence: CSARTSGNSYEQYF. Written as DNA, the CDR3 is TGCAGTGCCAGGACTAGTGGCAACTCCTACGAGCAGTACTTC.

This clonotype has only a few counts. The gene calls are TRBV7-2 and TRBJ1-1, with a tentative D call TRBD1 (6 bases). Germline V gives CDR1 SGHTA, CDR2 FQGNSA. V was clipped by 2 bases and J by 3 bases, with 13 bases between them. The CDR3 covers 15 residues. CDR3: CASSLMRGMDTEAFF. The CDR3 nucleotides are TGTGCCAGCAGCTTAATGAGGGGGATGGACACTGAAGCTTTCTTT.

The V call is TRBV19, the J call TRBJ2-7; either TRBD1 or TRBD2 may supply D (5 bases each). The CDR3 is made up of 14 amino acids. Trimming cost V 3 bases and J 3 bases, with 12 bases left between them. Germline V CDR1 and CDR2: LNHDA, SQIVND (reference sequence). The CDR3 protein is CASSIGTGSYEQYF. The CDR3 nucleotides read TGTGCCAGTAGTATTGGGACGGGGAGCTACGAGCAGTACTTC.

The rearrangement uses TRBV4-3 and TRBJ2-2, with D maybe TRBD2 (6 bases). The germline V gene has CDR1 LGHNA and CDR2 YSLEER. The CDR3 loop spans 14 amino acids. The V gene lost 6 bases and the J gene lost 3 bases, with 11 bases spanning the gap. The CDR3 DNA is TGCGCCAGCAGTGGAGGGGCTCACACCGGGGAGCTGTTTTTT. Encoded protein: CASSGGAHTGELFF.

This chain connects TRBV9 to TRBJ2-3; D might be TRBD2 (6 bases). Deletions cut 6 bases from V and 3 bases from J, with 17 bases between. From germline, CDR1 is SGDLS and CDR2 YYNGEE. The CDR3 totals 15 residues. The DNA of the CDR3 is TGTGCCAGCACCGGGACCCTGGGGAGGACAGATACGCAGTATTTT. Its protein product is CASTGTLGRTDTQYF.

By its share, this clonotype is medium-sized. This chain uses TRBV28 with TRBJ1-1; D is possibly TRBD1 (5 bases). Trimming removed 10 bases from V and 0 bases from J, with 12 bases in between. Germline CDR1 reads MDHEN; CDR2 reads SYDVKM. The CDR3 consists of 13 residues. The CDR3 region is CATQGRMNTEAFF. The CDR3 DNA is TGTGCCACTCAGGGACGCATGAACACTGAAGCTTTCTTT. Looking up the rest from reference TRBV28 and TRBJ1-1 gives the full variable domain: DVKVTQSSRYLVKRTGEKVFLECVQDMDHENMFWYRQDPGLGLRLIYFSYDVKMKEKGDIPEGYSVSREKKERFSLILESASTNQTSMYLCATQGRMNTEAFFGQGTRLTVV.

This clonotype was seen only a few times. The chain combines TRBV28 with TRBJ1-3; D uncertain. CDR1 and CDR2 (germline): MDHEN, SYDVKM. The CDR3 length is 14 residues. V was clipped by 5 bases and J by 0 bases, with 8 bases between them. Here the CDR3 reads CASSTDRSGNTIYF. CDR3 DNA sequence: TGTGCCAGCAGTACCGATCGCTCTGGAAACACCATATATTTT.